The present T cell receptor (beta chain) was sequenced within a study of T cells in localized non-small cell lung cancer. As to this clone: As yet, its antigen is unknown.

Using immunoSEQ multiplex PCR, the repertoire was profiled, and TCRdb retains in-frame clones only, with some absent. The sample lists about 11,000 clones; 90% to 95% were seen once. Whole-study results and caveats: Detection in adjacent lung was observed for a median around 55 of the top 100 tumor clones. Maximal T cell clonality occurred in uninvolved adjacent lung, with tumor ranking below it.

Unmatched junction bases numbered 4, after V lost 5 bases and J lost 7 bases. Germline loops: CDR1 MNHNY, CDR2 SVGAGI (reference sequence). CDR3 length equals 14 residues. The rearrangement uses TRBV6-6 and TRBJ1-4, with TRBD1 matching 10 bases. The receptor was isolated from a male donor older than 55 with stage III lung adenocarcinoma. The material sequenced was peripheral blood, taken before any cancer treatment. CDR3 protein: CASSGDRGREKLFF. The DNA of the CDR3 is TGTGCCAGCAGTGGGGACAGGGGCCGTGAAAAACTGTTTTTT.